The source of this T cell receptor (beta chain) is a study of T-cell memory formation after mild COVID-19 (dated by TCRdb to the early 2020s). Describing the broader study: TCR sequence clusters from the two donors were largely donor specific. Two young, previously healthy adult volunteers made up the cohort, one male and one female. In two donors, T-cell clones that expanded and contracted after mild COVID-19 were followed by sequencing TCRalpha and TCRbeta repertoires longitudinally. Results and caveats for the whole study, not just this receptor: Clones contracting from day 15 to 85 had balanced CD4/CD8 phenotypes, while a second wave expanding from day 15 to 37 was biased towards CD4+. The second-wave clones that peaked on day 37 were not confirmed to be SARS-CoV-2 specific. The detection of some responding clones in pre-infection memory suggests that pre-existing cross-reactive memory T cells joined the SARS-CoV-2 response. Only a couple of mild cases were covered by the study, and larger cohorts that include severe cases with pre-infection samples were considered necessary. Contracting CD4+ clones turned up mainly in the CM and EM memory subsets, whereas EMRA was where CD8+ clones were enriched.

Inclusive of the bounding cysteine and phenylalanine, the CDR3 is 15 residues long. Kept here is only the CDR3 DNA, which spans 45 bases and is read in frame from base 1. The germline V end is reduced by 4 bases and the J end by 4 bases; junction bases left unmatched: 8. The germline V gene supplies CDR1 SNHLY and CDR2 FYNNEI. In the case of this clonotype: It has no known antigen specificity. Within one base of it there is no much larger clone, and no base qualities were kept.

The listed sequencing device is Illumina NovaSeq 6000. cDNA libraries for TCRalpha and TCRbeta were prepared by 5'RACE using constant-segment primers, with sample barcodes and unique molecular identifiers added. RNA was extracted from every sample with Trizol reagent. Amplification of the libraries took two PCR steps, and the second step added a second sample barcode plus Illumina TruSeq adapters. Sequencing of the libraries was done on an Illumina NovaSeq, producing 2 x 150 bp paired-end reads. The study's processing was this. Demultiplexing of reads and collapsing into UMI-guided consensus sequences were performed with migec v1.2.7. Using mixcr v2.1.11, UMI consensuses were aligned to TRA and TRB V and J templates and then assembled into clonotypes. Expanded or contracted clonotypes were those called significant by both edgeR and NoisET, with noise models trained on biological replicates. For edgeR calls, the thresholds were a false discovery rate-adjusted p below 0.01 and a log2 fold-change of 1. As an exploratory analysis of dynamics, max-normalized trajectories of the 1000 most abundant clonotypes were examined with PCA combined with hierarchical clustering. Each responding clone was given a CD4 or CD8 phenotype based on the CD4+ and CD8+ repertoires, which had been sequenced separately. TCRdb cleaned the public reads at Q25 with fastp, built clones with MiXCR and kept in-frame beta chains. Rows are combined by CDR3 protein, so each entry shows the most common genes and DNA. The V and J calls here are based on TCRdb, not the publication. The sample table shows 65,000 to 100,000 distinct CDR3 sequences, and 9.5% to 15% are seen once. The top ten hold around two fifths of the sample.

Ficoll-Paque density gradient centrifugation was used to isolate PBMCs. Sequenced input: PBMCs or a T cell subset sorted from them (not recorded which). The clonotype originates from a man aged 18 to 30 who had mild COVID-19 (a few samples of this study predate the infection). The sample titles of this study are shuffled in the database, so cell type and time point are left out; the donor was told from shared clones. This sequence uses TRBV2 and TRBJ2-3, with 7 bases matching TRBD2. The CDR3 region has the sequence CASSARAGESDTQYF. The sequenced DNA: TGTGCCAGCAGTGCGCGGGCGGGGGAGTCAGATACGCAGTATTTT.